The 17 T cell receptor beta chains given below trace back to one sample, sequenced in a study of metastatic and nonmetastatic thyroid tumors. MiXCR reprocessed the PCR reads for TCRdb. The sample contains 30,000 to 35,000 clones, about a fifth of which appear only once. Patients had received no treatment of any kind before thyroid surgery. Sequencing input: tumor tissue. These receptors were obtained from a male donor with papillary thyroid cancer or a benign thyroid nodule (not recorded which). Some clones in this sample may be carry-over from other donors' samples.

This clone has just a few counts. CDR3 sequence: CASSKWAANTGELFF. CDR3 bases: TGTGCCAGCAGTAAGTGGGCGGCGAACACCGGGGAGCTGTTTTTT. J is TRBJ2-2 and V is TRBV28; D not certain. The germline V gene has CDR1 MDHEN and CDR2 SYDVKM. V lost 5 bases, J lost 0 bases, and 10 bases lay in between. The CDR3 sequence is 15 residues long.

This clone was detected ten times or more. The V gene is TRBV19, the J gene TRBJ2-2; D is uncertain. The CDR3 is 13 amino acids. The germline gives CDR1 LNHDA, CDR2 SQIVND (reference sequence). V was clipped by 7 bases and J by 7 bases, with 13 bases between them. The chain's CDR3 is CASMALRSGELFF. In DNA form, the CDR3 reads TGTGCCAGTATGGCCCTCAGGAGCGGGGAGCTGTTTTTT.

This clone was counted a few times. The V and J genes are TRBV6-1 and TRBJ2-1; D tentatively fits TRBD1 or TRBD2 (5 bases each). The ends were cut back, 7 bases at V and 7 bases at J, with 11 bases in the middle. The CDR3 runs 12 residues. Germline values: CDR1 MNHNS, CDR2 SASEGT. The CDR3 here is CASNDGANEQFF. CDR3 nucleotides: TGTGCCAGCAACGACGGGGCGAATGAGCAGTTCTTC.

The chain recombines TRBV6-1 with TRBJ1-6; D not resolved. The CDR3 length is 12 residues. Germline lookup yields CDR1 MNHNS and CDR2 SASEGT. V was cut by 5 bases and J by 14 bases, with 13 bases left in between. CDR3 sequence (DNA): TGTGCCAGCAGTCGAGCGCGGTCTACCCTCCACTTT. Its protein product is CASSRARSTLHF.

The rearrangement uses TRBV19 and TRBJ1-5; the D is unclear. Trimming pared 3 bases from V and 5 bases from J, leaving 26 bases between. The germline V gene encodes CDR1 LNHDA and CDR2 SQIVND (reference sequence). The length of the CDR3 is 19 residues. CDR3 nucleotide sequence: TGTGCCAGTAGTATCTTGTGGCTTAGTTCTCCCGGGGTACATCAGCCCCAGCATTTT. Its protein product is CASSILWLSSPGVHQPQHF.

This clone appeared many times. The chain combines TRBV5-1 with TRBJ2-2; no firm D call. The CDR3 runs 11 residues. CDR1 and CDR2 (germline): SGHRS, YFSETQ. The V and J ends lost 6 bases and 5 bases respectively, with 5 bases between them. CDR3 protein: CASKGTGELFF. The CDR3 nucleotides read TGCGCCAGCAAAGGTACCGGGGAGCTGTTTTTT. The whole variable domain, filled in from reference TRBV5-1 and TRBJ2-2, reads KAGVTQTPRYLIKTRGQQVTLSCSPISGHRSVSWYQQTPGQGLQFLFEYFSETQRNKGNFPGRFSGRQFSNSRSEMNVSTLELGDSALYLCASKGTGELFFGEGSRLTVL.

This clone has a handful of counts. The chain is built from TRBV28 and TRBJ2-2; 7 positions agree with TRBD1. In germline, CDR1 is MDHEN, CDR2 SYDVKM. Unmatched junction bases numbered 10, after V lost 4 bases and J lost 8 bases. This CDR3 contains 15 residues. CDR3 protein: CASSSGQAEVGELFF. The CDR3 DNA follows: TGTGCCAGCAGTTCCGGACAGGCCGAAGTAGGGGAGCTGTTTTTT.

In this sample, this clone turned up many times. This rearrangement joins TRBV11-1 to TRBJ1-3, with unresolved D. CDR1 SGHAT and CDR2 FQDESV come from the germline V gene (reference sequence). This CDR3 comprises 16 residues. V was pared by 5 bases and J by 4 bases, with 18 bases between. The CDR3 spells CASSTNIARLGNTIYF. The DNA of the CDR3 is TGTGCCAGCAGCACAAACATCGCCCGGTTGGGAAACACCATATATTTT. The whole variable domain, remainder taken from reference TRBV11-1 and TRBJ1-3, is EAEVAQSPRYKITEKSQAVAFWCDPISGHATLYWYRQILGQGPELLVQFQDESVVDDSQLPKDRFSAERLKGVDSTLKIQPAELGDSAMYLCASSTNIARLGNTIYFGEGSWLTVV.

This clone was seen more than once but under ten times. V gene TRBV6-1 combines with J gene TRBJ2-2; D possibly corresponds to TRBD1 (5 bases). The CDR3 contains 14 residues. V was cut by 4 bases and J by 7 bases, with 13 bases left in between. Germline values: CDR1 MNHNS, CDR2 SASEGT. The CDR3 loop reads CASSVIQVNGELFF. The DNA for the CDR3 is TGTGCCAGCAGTGTCATACAGGTGAACGGGGAGCTGTTTTTT.

This clone was counted many times. The rearrangement links TRBV5-6 to TRBJ2-1, with D possibly matching TRBD2 (7 bases). Germline V gene data show CDR1 as SGHDT and CDR2 as YYEEEE. V lost 3 bases, J lost 0 bases, and 16 bases lay in between. CDR3 size: 17 residues. CDR3 protein: CASSWGGPGSSYNEQFF. DNA of the CDR3: TGTGCCAGCAGCTGGGGGGGGCCGGGGAGCTCCTACAATGAGCAGTTCTTC.

This clone was counted ten times or more. The V and J genes are TRBV7-9 and TRBJ1-1, with D maybe TRBD1 (5 bases). The V gene's germline CDR1 is SEHNR and CDR2 FQNEAQ (reference sequence). V lost 5 bases and J lost 11, with 30 bases in between. There are 17 residues in the CDR3. CDR3 region: CASSTSTALRGSSGAFF. In nucleotides, the CDR3 is TGTGCCAGCAGCACCTCGACAGCCCTTCGGGGGAGTAGCGGGGCTTTCTTT.

Many counts were recorded for this clone. V is TRBV10-3 and J is TRBJ2-1; 7 positions agree with TRBD2. Germline V gene lookup returns CDR1 ENHRY and CDR2 SYGVKD. Trimming cost V 10 bases and J 3 bases; bases outside gene matches: 18. This CDR3 region has 17 residues. The CDR3 reads CATQLASPSLFYNEQFF. The CDR3 DNA follows: TGTGCCACACAACTAGCGTCCCCCTCCCTTTTCTACAATGAGCAGTTCTTC.

As concerns this clone: A junction end diverges from the germline sequence, so it may reflect a read error. The chain combines TRBV6-2 or TRBV6-3 with TRBJ2-7; D may be TRBD1 (6 bases). Looked up from germline, CDR1 is MNHEY and CDR2 is SVGEGT. This CDR3 is 12 amino acids long. Here the CDR3 reads CASKDRSYERYF. In DNA form, the CDR3 reads TGTGCCAGCAAGGACAGAAGCTACGAGCGGTACTTC.

There are a few counts of this clone. A much larger clone differs from this one at a single base, so this may be a read error. The chain employs TRBV28 and TRBJ1-2, with unresolved D. Trimming removed 2 bases at V and 9 bases at J, with 4 bases between. CDR3 length equals 10 residues. Germline lookup yields CDR1 MDHEN and CDR2 SYDVKM. CDR3: CASSLNCYTF. CDR3 DNA: TGTGCCAGCAGTTTAAACTGCTACACCTTC.

The chain is built from TRBV7-3 and TRBJ2-3; D perhaps matches TRBD1 (6 bases). The CDR3 spans 15 residues. V dropped 5 bases and J dropped 1 base, with 13 bases sitting between them. Per germline, CDR1 SGHTA and CDR2 FQGTGA. CDR3 in amino acids: CASSPGVTGTDTQYF. The CDR3 DNA reads TGTGCCAGCAGCCCAGGGGTGACCGGCACAGATACGCAGTATTTT.

This clone was counted ten times or more. A much larger clone lies one base from this, so it may be a read error. The chain is built from TRBV6-6 and TRBJ2-2; tentatively, D is TRBD2 (6 bases). The CDR3 covers 17 residues. Germline V gives CDR1 MNHNY, CDR2 SVGAGI (reference sequence). The CDR3: CASSYSRGLRMGGELLF. In nucleotides, the CDR3 is TGTGCCAGCAGTTACTCCCGGGGCCTACGAATGGGCGGGGAGCTGCTTTTT.

This clone has a handful of counts. Other DNA variants within this sample encode the same CDR3. This chain connects TRBV27 to TRBJ2-7, with 7 bases that match TRBD2. V trimming: 4 bases; J trimming: 4 bases; junction bases outside the gene matches: 13. Germline CDR1 and CDR2: MNHEY and SMNVEV (reference sequence). The CDR3 is made up of 16 amino acids. Here the CDR3 reads CASSYGGGGSSYEQYF. The CDR3 DNA follows: TGTGCCAGCAGTTACGGCGGGGGTGGCAGCTCATACGAGCAGTACTTC.